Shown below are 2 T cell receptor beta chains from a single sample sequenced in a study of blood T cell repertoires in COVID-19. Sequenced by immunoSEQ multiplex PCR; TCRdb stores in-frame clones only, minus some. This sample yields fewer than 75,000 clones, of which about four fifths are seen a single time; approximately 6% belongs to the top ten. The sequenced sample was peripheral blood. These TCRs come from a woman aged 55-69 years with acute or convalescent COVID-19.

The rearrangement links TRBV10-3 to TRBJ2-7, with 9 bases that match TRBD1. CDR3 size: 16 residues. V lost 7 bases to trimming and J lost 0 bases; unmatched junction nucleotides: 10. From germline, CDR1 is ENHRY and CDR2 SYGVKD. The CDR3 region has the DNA TGTGCCATCATTCACGGGACAGGGTCATCCTCCTACGAGCAGTACTTC. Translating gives CAIIHGTGSSSYEQYF.

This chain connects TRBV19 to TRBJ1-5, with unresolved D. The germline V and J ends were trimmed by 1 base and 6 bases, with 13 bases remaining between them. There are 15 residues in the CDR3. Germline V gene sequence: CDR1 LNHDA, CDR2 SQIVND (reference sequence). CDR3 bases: TGTGCCAGTAGTATAGTCCCAGGTGTAACTCAGCCCCAGCATTTT. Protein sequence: CASSIVPGVTQPQHF.